A single sample is the source of the 2 T cell receptor beta chains below, sequenced in a study of shared clonotypes between healthy human individuals. Only in-frame clones appear in the TCRdb table, and some are missing; sequencing was by immunoSEQ multiplex PCR. Here the sample spans roughly 590,000 clones, 95% to 96% being singletons. Terminally differentiated effector memory CD45RA+ cells were excluded by CCR7 positive selection of CD45RO-negative cells. The sample consisted of naive CD8+ T cells sorted from blood. The receptor set was obtained from a woman in her 30s in good health.

The CDR3 sequence is CAISESLAGETQYF. The CDR3 DNA sequence: TGTGCCATCAGTGAGTCACTAGCGGGAGAGACCCAGTACTTC. The genes are TRBV10-3 and TRBJ2-5; 9 bases align to TRBD2. The germline CDR1 and CDR2 sequences are ENHRY and SYGVKD. This CDR3 is built from 14 residues. V lost 0 bases to trimming and J lost 4 bases; unmatched junction nucleotides: 0.

This CDR3 is CSAEAGYEQYF. CDR3 bases: TGCAGCGCTGAGGCTGGCTACGAGCAGTACTTC. The V and J genes are TRBV29-1 and TRBJ2-7; D gene ambiguous. The CDR3 runs to 11 residues. V was cut by 7 bases and J by 3 bases, with 10 bases left in between. The germline V gene encodes CDR1 SQVTM and CDR2 ANQGSEA.